Below, 15 T cell receptor beta chains from the same sample are listed, as sequenced in a study of identifying expanded T cells in peripheral blood. Some clones are missing from TCRdb's copy, which holds only in-frame ones; the method was immunoSEQ multiplex PCR. The data show roughly 100,000 clones, around nine tenths seen once. What was sequenced was blood. The receptors stem from a person between 18 and 70 years old in good health.

V is TRBV7-9 and J is TRBJ2-7, with D uncertain. CDR1 and CDR2 from the germline V gene are SEHNR and FQNEAQ (reference sequence). V was pared by 5 bases and J by 5 bases, with 10 bases between. CDR3 length: 12 amino acids. The CDR3 spells CASSQNPNEQYF. CDR3 DNA: TGTGCCAGCAGCCAGAACCCGAACGAGCAGTACTTC.

The chain combines TRBV28 with TRBJ2-1, with 11 bases matching TRBD2. CDR3 size: 15 residues. Per the germline V gene, CDR1 is MDHEN and CDR2 is SYDVKM. V lost 6 bases to trimming and J lost 5 bases; unmatched junction nucleotides: 6. DNA for the CDR3: TGTGCCAGCAGAGTAGCGGGGGGGCCGAACAATGAGCAGTTCTTC. Its protein product is CASRVAGGPNNEQFF. Using reference TRBV28 and TRBJ2-1 for the parts outside the CDR3, the full variable domain is DVKVTQSSRYLVKRTGEKVFLECVQDMDHENMFWYRQDPGLGLRLIYFSYDVKMKEKGDIPEGYSVSREKKERFSLILESASTNQTSMYLCASRVAGGPNNEQFFGPGTRLTVL.

V is TRBV5-1 and J is TRBJ2-3; D call uncertain. Trimming cost V 0 bases and J 1 base, with 3 bases left between them. In germline, CDR1 is SGHRS, CDR2 YFSETQ. The CDR3 has 13 amino acids. CDR3 region: CASSLAGTDTQYF. In DNA form, the CDR3 reads TGCGCCAGCAGCTTGGCGGGCACAGATACGCAGTATTTT.

The genes are TRBV7-9 and TRBJ2-5; D gene uncertain. V was trimmed by 3 bases and J by 0 bases, leaving 8 bases between them. Germline V lookup: CDR1 SEHNR, CDR2 FQNEAQ (reference sequence). This CDR3 is 14 amino acids long. CDR3 sequence (DNA): TGTGCCAGCAGCTTGGTGTCTTACCAAGAGACCCAGTACTTC. This translates into CASSLVSYQETQYF.

The chain joins TRBV7-2 to TRBJ2-7; D gene unclear. Germline CDR1 is SGHTA and CDR2 is FQGNSA. The CDR3 is made up of 11 amino acids. Trimming cost V 2 bases and J 6 bases, with 5 bases left between them. As DNA, the CDR3 is TGTGCCAGCAGCTTAACCCTCGAGCAGTACTTC. Translation: CASSLTLEQYF.

J is TRBJ2-7 and V is TRBV2, with D hard to call. The V gene's germline CDR1 is SNHLY and CDR2 FYNNEI. This CDR3 region has 14 residues. Trimming took 8 bases from V and 0 from J, leaving 14 bases between them. CDR3 sequence reads: CASFIQLSSYEQYF. The CDR3 nucleotides read TGTGCCAGCTTTATACAGCTTAGCTCCTACGAGCAGTACTTC.

The gene calls are TRBV10-3 and TRBJ1-5; 8 nucleotides agree with TRBD1. Germline CDR1 is ENHRY and CDR2 is SYGVKD. The ends lost 3 bases at V and 3 bases at J; junction bases unmatched: 4. This CDR3 spans 15 amino acids. The CDR3 sequence: CAISETGGINQPQHF. DNA for the CDR3: TGTGCCATCAGTGAAACAGGGGGAATCAATCAGCCCCAGCATTTT.

The rearrangement joins TRBV28 to TRBJ2-3; D not resolved. Trimming took off 7 bases at V and 0 bases at J, with 20 bases between the two ends. Per germline, CDR1 MDHEN and CDR2 SYDVKM. This CDR3 region has 17 residues. CDR3 region: CASMRHLIPTSTDTQYF. CDR3 DNA sequence: TGTGCCAGCATGCGGCACCTCATCCCGACTAGCACAGATACGCAGTATTTT.

The gene calls are TRBV4-2 and TRBJ2-2, with 9 bases fitting TRBD2. Germline V gives CDR1 LGHNA, CDR2 YNFKEQ. The V segment lost 4 bases and the J segment 3 bases; nucleotides outside the gene matches: 12. The CDR3 is 18 residues long. CDR3 coding DNA: TGTGCCAGCAGCCCCCTCGGGGGGCGGGGGGGGGACACCGGGGAGCTGTTTTTT. Its translation: CASSPLGGRGGDTGELFF.

This clone appeared once. Compared with germline, one end of the junction differs, possibly owing to a read error. This chain connects TRBV10-3 to TRBJ2-3, with 7 bases aligning to TRBD1. The CDR3 runs 11 residues. CDR1 is ENHRY, CDR2 SYGVKD, per germline. CDR3 in DNA: TGTGCCATCAGTGGGGTGGGGACAGCGACATTT. It is translated as CAISGVGTATF.

The chain's CDR3 is CASSPPARLYEGQPQHF. The CDR3 nucleotides read TGTGCCAGTAGTCCTCCCGCCCGACTTTACGAAGGTCAGCCCCAGCATTTT. V usage is TRBV19 and J usage is TRBJ1-5; D ambiguous. The germline V gene has CDR1 LNHDA and CDR2 SQIVND (reference sequence). V lost 5 bases and J lost 6, with 23 bases in between. The CDR3 sequence is 17 residues long.

This clone was counted a few times. This chain uses TRBV7-2 with TRBJ1-4, with a possible D match to TRBD1 (5 bases). Trimming removed 5 bases from V and 5 bases from J, with 9 bases in between. Germline assignment: CDR1 SGHTA and CDR2 FQGNSA. This CDR3 is 13 amino acids long. The CDR3 nucleotides are TGTGCCAGCAGCCCCGGACAAAATGAAAAACTGTTTTTT. As protein: CASSPGQNEKLFF. Full variable domain (missing parts from reference TRBV7-2 and TRBJ1-4): GAGVSQSPSNKVTEKGKDVELRCDPISGHTALYWYRQSLGQGLEFLIYFQGNSAPDKSGLPSDRFSAERTGGSVSTLTIQRTQQEDSAVYLCASSPGQNEKLFFGSGTQLSVL.

The DNA of the CDR3 is TGTGCCAGCAGTCGTCAAGGAACTGGGGCCAACGTCCTGACTTTC. This gives the protein CASSRQGTGANVLTF. The V and J genes are TRBV6-5 and TRBJ2-6; D not resolved. Germline CDR1 MNHEY, CDR2 SVGAGI. The V end lost 5 bases, the J end lost 2 bases, and 10 bases lay between the germline ends. The CDR3 has 15 residues.

This rearrangement joins TRBV4-2 to TRBJ1-2; possible D gene TRBD1, 5 bases. This CDR3 is built from 15 residues. CDR1 and CDR2 from the germline V gene are LGHNA and YNFKEQ. V lost 0 bases, J lost 4 bases, and 12 bases lay in between. This chain's CDR3 is CASSQDSMGVYGYTF. CDR3 DNA sequence: TGTGCCAGCAGCCAAGATTCCATGGGGGTCTATGGCTACACCTTC.

The chain carries TRBV27 and TRBJ1-6, with a possible D match to TRBD1 (6 bases). CDR1 MNHEY and CDR2 SMNVEV come from the germline V gene (reference sequence). CDR3 length: 14 amino acids. V was trimmed by 6 bases and J by 9 bases, leaving 15 bases between them. CDR3 region: CASSAQGTSSPLHF. The CDR3 region has the DNA TGTGCCAGCAGCGCACAGGGTACGAGTTCACCCCTCCACTTT.